This T cell receptor beta chain comes out of a study of regulatory T cells in long-lasting Graves disease. General study results and limits: Persistent Graves' cases showed lower TCR diversity than newly diagnosed cases.

This clonotype was observed many times. Its antigen is not identified. The junction does not match germline at one end; this may be a read error. The CDR3 totals 15 residues. CDR1 and CDR2 from the germline V gene are SNHLY and FYNNEI. The time point here: newly diagnosed GD, antithyroid drugs for less than 3 months. The TCR library was made from RNA extracted from PBMCs. Building the TCR beta libraries relied on iRepertoire HTBI primers, and CDR3 regions underwent Arm-PCR. Using its own MiXCR run on the multiplex PCR reads, TCRdb lists one record per CDR3 protein. Among about 470,000 distinct CDR3 sequences listed, about 15% were seen once. A further study also used this sample, focusing on T cells in Graves' hyperthyroidism and ophthalmopathy. That paper notes: In the first-round RT-PCR of the TCR CDR3, the HTBI primer set was used.

Sample: peripheral blood mononuclear cells (PBMCs), taken at new diagnosis, from a patient treated with antithyroid drugs. The source of this sequence is a woman aged 30 to 39 with Graves disease. This chain uses TRBV2 with TRBJ1-1; D may be TRBD1 (5 bases). Here the CDR3 reads CASVLGMWTLSLPYF. CDR3 nucleotide sequence: TGTGCCAGCGTGCTAGGTATGTGGACACTGAGCCTCCCCTATTTT.